This TCR beta chain originates from a study of patients and donors after allogeneic stem cell transplantation. The V gene's germline CDR1 is SQVTM and CDR2 ANQGSEA. The length of the CDR3 is 17 residues. The V and J ends lost 2 bases and 0 bases respectively, with 19 bases between them. TCRdb called the RT-PCR reads again in MiXCR, with one record for every CDR3 protein. Among about a million distinct CDR3 sequences listed, approximately 19% were seen once. This clonotype was detected only a few times. The chain employs TRBV29-1 and TRBJ1-2, with a tentative D call TRBD1 (5 bases). The sequence was obtained from a human donor who was either an allogeneic HSCT recipient or a stem cell or donor lymphocyte infusion donor (not recorded which). It is not recorded whose cells these are; they may come from a transplant donor. Material for sequencing was blood, either unsorted or a sorted T cell fraction (not recorded which). CDR3 nucleotide sequence: TGCAGCGTTGAAAGGTATAAGAGGGGAGATACTAACTATGGCTACACCTTC. Protein: CSVERYKRGDTNYGYTF. The whole variable domain, remainder taken from reference TRBV29-1 and TRBJ1-2, is SAVISQKPSRDICQRGTSLTIQCQVDSQVTMMFWYRQQPGQSLTLIATANQGSEATYESGFVIDKFPISRPNLTFSTLTVSNMSPEDSSIYLCSVERYKRGDTNYGYTFGSGTRLTVV.